This T cell receptor (beta chain) was sequenced during a study of metastatic and nonmetastatic thyroid tumors. Study background: From malignant and benign thyroid patients, repertoires in blood and in tumor or nodule tissue were compared.

The sample holds a few counts of this clone. Using MiXCR, TCRdb reanalyzed the PCR reads. The repertoire holds 25,000 to 30,000 clones, with about 15% as singletons. This CDR3 is 17 amino acids long. Trimming removed 7 bases from V and 1 base from J, with 20 bases in between. CDR1 and CDR2 from the germline V gene are MNHNS and SASEGT. Patients were all untreated before their thyroid surgery. What was sequenced was blood. This TCR was recovered from a male donor with papillary thyroid cancer or a benign thyroid nodule (not recorded which). Some clones in this sample may be carry-over from other donors' samples. The chain uses TRBV6-1 and TRBJ2-1; D unresolved. The CDR3 loop reads CASNPTSASMSYNEQFF. CDR3 bases: TGTGCCAGCAACCCCACGTCTGCCAGCATGTCCTACAATGAGCAGTTCTTC.